The clone carrying this T cell receptor (beta chain) was seen many times. These data come from a study of early T cells in non-severe SARS-CoV-2 infection. TCRdb recomputed calls from the 5' RACE reads with MiXCR, one row per CDR3 protein. The repertoire consists of tens of thousands of distinct CDR3 sequences, with 6.1% occurring once and the leading ten covering 12%. The V end was cut by 4 bases, the J end by 1 base, with 10 bases between. The CDR3 spans 14 residues. CDR1 is SEHNR and CDR2 is FQNEAQ in the germline V gene (reference sequence). Sequencing used whole blood. The rearrangement uses TRBV7-9 and TRBJ1-2; D is perhaps TRBD1 (5 bases). The sequence came from an adult who was a healthcare worker with PCR-confirmed SARS-CoV-2 infection or an uninfected control (not recorded which). CDR3: CASSYGQGNYGYTF. DNA for the CDR3: TGTGCCAGCAGCTACGGGCAGGGTAACTATGGCTACACCTTC.